One and the same sample provided the 9 T cell receptor beta chains below, sequenced in a study of blood T cells in healthy people across ages. PCR was performed a second time for roughly 6 to 12 cycles using a sample-barcoded 5' primer and a J-beta primer mix. One entry per CDR3 protein, called by TCRdb with MiXCR from the 5' RACE reads. The table lists approximately 730,000 distinct CDR3 sequences, roughly 50% of them singletons, with roughly two fifths in the top ten. Sequencing input: blood. The origin of the receptors is a man older than 75 in good health.

This clonotype was observed a few times. The chain combines TRBV5-1 with TRBJ1-1; 10 nucleotides align to TRBD1. Germline CDR1 reads SGHRS; CDR2 reads YFSETQ. This CDR3 is 17 amino acids long. V lost 7 bases and J lost 1; bases outside the gene matches: 13. CDR3 residues: CASSILGTGVRNTEAFF. The CDR3, as DNA: TGCGCCAGCTCAATTCTCGGGACAGGGGTGAGGAACACTGAAGCTTTCTTT.

This clonotype was counted only a few times. The V and J genes are TRBV6-5 and TRBJ2-2; D call uncertain. The CDR3 has 15 residues. The germline V gene has CDR1 MNHEY and CDR2 SVGAGI. V shed 0 bases and J shed 4 bases, with 9 bases lying between them. As DNA, the CDR3 is TGTGCCAGCAGTTACTCTCGCCATTCCACCGGGGAGCTGTTTTTT. This sequence encodes CASSYSRHSTGELFF.

The V gene is TRBV5-6, the J gene TRBJ2-1; D gene ambiguous. Germline V CDR1 and CDR2: SGHDT, YYEEEE. This CDR3 has 15 amino acids. V gave up 0 bases and J gave up 3 bases, with 10 bases separating them. The CDR3: CASSLEGSRYNEQFF. CDR3 coding DNA: TGTGCCAGCAGCTTGGAGGGCTCACGCTACAATGAGCAGTTCTTC.

This clonotype was seen more than once but under ten times. The V call is TRBV18, the J call TRBJ2-1; 7 positions match TRBD2. The CDR3 runs to 15 residues. Trimming removed 5 bases from V and 6 bases from J; junction bases left unmatched: 10. Germline values: CDR1 KGHSH, CDR2 LQKENI. The CDR3 reads CASSKGLAEPNEQFF. In DNA, the CDR3 is TGTGCCAGCTCAAAAGGTCTAGCGGAACCCAATGAGCAGTTCTTC. Combining the CDR3 with reference TRBV18 and TRBJ2-1 gives the whole variable domain NAGVMQNPRHLVRRRGQEARLRCSPMKGHSHVYWYRQLPEEGLKFMVYLQKENIIDESGMPKERFSAEFPKEGPSILRIQQVVRGDSAAYFCASSKGLAEPNEQFFGPGTRLTVL.

This clonotype has at least ten counts. The V and J genes are TRBV12-3 or TRBV12-4 and TRBJ2-1, with 14 bases aligning to TRBD2. V was clipped by 6 bases and J by 6 bases; unmatched bases: 4. This CDR3 has 15 amino acids. The CDR3 DNA sequence: TGTGCCAGCAGCCCCGGGACTAGCGGGAGCAATGAGCAGTTCTTC. Its protein is CASSPGTSGSNEQFF.

V usage is TRBV27 and J usage is TRBJ2-7, with D maybe TRBD1 (5 bases). The germline V gene encodes CDR1 MNHEY and CDR2 SMNVEV (reference sequence). The CDR3 runs 15 residues. V was trimmed by 0 bases and J by 2 bases, leaving 11 bases between them. The CDR3 DNA reads TGTGCCAGCAGTTTATCAGGGGCGAGGCCCTACGAGCAGTACTTC. It yields the protein CASSLSGARPYEQYF.

The chain has TRBV7-3 and TRBJ2-1; D remains ambiguous. The CDR3 is 16 residues long. In germline, CDR1 is SGHTA, CDR2 FQGTGA. Trimming took off 5 bases at V and 3 bases at J, with 17 bases between the two ends. The CDR3, as DNA: TGTGCCAGCAGCCCCCGTGACCCCTCACACTACAATGAGCAGTTCTTC. Translating it yields CASSPRDPSHYNEQFF.

This chain joins TRBV20-1 and TRBJ1-2; no clear D. Germline-derived CDR1 and CDR2 are DFQATT and SNEGSKA (reference sequence). Trimming left V 3 bases short and J 0 bases short, with 14 bases between. The CDR3 covers 15 residues. The CDR3: CSARDGGQPNYGYTF. In nucleotides, the CDR3 is TGCAGTGCTAGGGACGGAGGCCAACCTAACTATGGCTACACCTTC.

J is TRBJ2-3 and V is TRBV24-1, with D possibly TRBD2 on 6 matching bases. Germline CDR1 reads KGHDR; CDR2 reads SFDVKD. The V end lost 4 bases, the J end lost 6 bases, and 13 bases lay between the germline ends. CDR3 length: 14 amino acids. The chain's CDR3 is CATSDRAGGDTQYF. CDR3 DNA: TGTGCCACCAGTGACAGGGCAGGAGGGGATACGCAGTATTTT.